The 10 T cell receptor beta chains in this list originate from one sample, sequenced in a study of T cells in Graves' hyperthyroidism and ophthalmopathy. The source material, RNA transcripts, was used to amplify TCR beta CDR3 regions. HTBI primers drove first-round RT-PCR of the TCR CDR3. TCRdb processed the multiplex PCR reads anew with MiXCR; each CDR3 protein has one entry. The table lists about 720,000 distinct CDR3 sequences, roughly 15% of them singletons. The specimen was blood. The receptor set was obtained from a man in his late teens or twenties with Graves' hyperthyroidism.

In its sample, this clonotype was seen a few times. A junction boundary mismatches the germline segment, possibly from a read error. CDR3 amino acids: CASSPHPPGATTEAFF. The CDR3 DNA reads as TGTGCCAGCTCCCCACATCCGCCAGGGGCCACCACTGAAGCTTTCTTT. This sequence joins TRBV18 and TRBJ1-1, with D possibly matching TRBD1 (6 bases). CDR1 and CDR2 from the germline V gene are KGHSH and LQKENI. CDR3 size: 16 residues.

This clonotype was observed at least ten times. The V and J genes are TRBV28 and TRBJ2-2; D is unresolved. The CDR3 has 14 residues. The germline V gene has CDR1 MDHEN and CDR2 SYDVKM. V was pared by 7 bases and J by 4 bases, with 13 bases between. The CDR3: CASTGLTFTGELFF. DNA for the CDR3: TGTGCCAGCACGGGTCTTACCTTCACCGGGGAGCTGTTTTTT.

This clonotype was counted many times. The rearrangement links TRBV12-3 or TRBV12-4 to TRBJ2-3; TRBD2 aligns across 14 bases. The CDR3 length is 15 residues. The V segment lost 3 bases and the J segment 5 bases; nucleotides outside the gene matches: 1. CDR3 amino acids: CASSLTSGRGDTQYF. The CDR3 DNA sequence: TGTGCCAGCAGTTTGACTAGCGGGAGGGGAGATACGCAGTATTTT.

The chain recombines TRBV6-2 or TRBV6-3 with TRBJ2-7, with D unresolved. The germline V gene encodes CDR1 MNHEY and CDR2 SVGEGT. The CDR3 is 15 residues long. V lost 0 bases and J 3 bases, leaving 12 bases between the germline ends. The CDR3 loop is CASSYSPSEDYEQYF. CDR3 in DNA: TGTGCCAGCAGTTACTCACCCAGCGAGGACTACGAGCAGTACTTC.

Many counts were recorded for this clonotype. This chain joins TRBV2 and TRBJ2-1, with D maybe TRBD2 (6 bases). CDR1 and CDR2 (germline): SNHLY, FYNNEI. The CDR3 runs to 13 residues. The germline V and J ends were trimmed by 4 bases and 10 bases, with 14 bases remaining between them. The CDR3 is CASSVRTTGEQFF. In DNA, the CDR3 is TGTGCCAGCAGTGTTCGGACTACGGGCGAGCAGTTCTTC.

On this clonotype itself: One end of the junction does not line up with germline, which may come from a read error. CDR3 sequence (DNA): TGTGCCAGCTTAAGTGGGGCCCGGCTCGAGCAATACTTC. It is translated as CASLSGARLEQYF. The gene calls are TRBV28 and TRBJ2-7, with a possible D match to TRBD1 (5 bases). The CDR3 spans 13 residues. CDR1 is MDHEN and CDR2 is SYDVKM in the germline V gene. Combining the CDR3 with reference TRBV28 and TRBJ2-7 gives the whole variable domain DVKVTQSSRYLVKRTGEKVFLECVQDMDHENMFWYRQDPGLGLRLIYFSYDVKMKEKGDIPEGYSVSREKKERFSLILESASTNQTSMYLCASLSGARLEQYFGPGTRLTVT.

This clonotype was detected only a few times. The chain couples TRBV2 to TRBJ2-7; D not resolved. The V end lost 8 bases, the J end lost 0 bases, and 8 bases lay between the germline ends. This CDR3 is 12 amino acids long. CDR1 and CDR2 (germline): SNHLY, FYNNEI. CDR3 nucleotides: TGTGCCAGCGTAAGGAGCTCCTACGAGCAGTACTTC. Its translation is CASVRSSYEQYF. Supplemented by reference TRBV2 and TRBJ2-7, the full variable domain reads EPEVTQTPSHQVTQMGQEVILRCVPISNHLYFYWYRQILGQKVEFLVSFYNNEISEKSEIFDDQFSVERPDGSNFTLKIRSTKLEDSAMYFCASVRSSYEQYFGPGTRLTVT.

V is TRBV4-3 and J is TRBJ2-3; 8 bases match TRBD2. Germline CDR1 and CDR2: LGHNA and YSLEER. Germline trimming cut 0 bases from V and 5 bases from J; bases unmatched to any gene: 7. The CDR3 sequence is 16 residues long. The CDR3 DNA is TGCGCCAGCAGCCAAGATCGGGGGACTAGTCTAGATACGCAGTATTTT. It translates to CASSQDRGTSLDTQYF.

CDR3 amino acids: CSASTHGAPRGNQPQHF. As DNA, the CDR3 is TGCAGTGCTAGTACTCACGGGGCACCGAGGGGCAATCAGCCCCAGCATTTT. This sequence joins TRBV20-1 and TRBJ1-5; tentatively, D is TRBD1 (5 bases). The V gene's germline CDR1 is DFQATT and CDR2 SNEGSKA (reference sequence). The length of the CDR3 is 17 residues. V gave up 3 bases and J gave up 2 bases, with 20 bases separating them.

The rearrangement uses TRBV29-1 and TRBJ2-5; 9 bases agree with TRBD1. Germline V gene sequence: CDR1 SQVTM, CDR2 ANQGSEA. The CDR3 is 14 amino acids. The V and J ends lost 6 bases and 5 bases, in that order; junction bases with no gene match: 10. Here the CDR3 DNA reads TGCAGCGTAGCCGGGACAGGGCCCAGGGAGACCCAGTACTTC. The encoded protein is CSVAGTGPRETQYF.